Listed below are T cell receptor beta chains from one sample, sequenced in a study of technical replicates of blood from a handful of donors. TCRdb keeps only in-frame clones here, not all; method: immunoSEQ multiplex PCR. The sample carries about 80,000 clones, around 86% recorded once. Sequencing was done on a sample of PBMCs. The receptors shown here come from a human donor in good health. Some clones in this sample may be carry-over from other donors' samples. Each CDR3 is given with its conserved first and last residue. The order of the fields is J gene, D gene, clone size, V gene, CDR3 DNA, CDR3 protein. A D gene is named only where the DNA matches it firmly. Not all rows give a size; the values are once, few, many and, for expanded clones, a class.

TRBJ1-5,TRBD1,.,TRBV10-3,TGTGCCATCAGTGAGGACAGGGGGGGCAATCAGCCCCAGCATTTT,CAISEDRGGNQPQHF
TRBJ2-7,.,.,TRBV4-1,TGCGCCAGCAGCCAACGGGACTTGGCCTACGAGCAGTACTTC,CASSQRDLAYEQYF
TRBJ1-2,.,.,TRBV5-1,TGCGCCAGCAGCTTGGAGGGGTCGCGGATCTATGGCTACACCTTC,CASSLEGSRIYGYTF
TRBJ2-6,.,.,TRBV7-2,TGTGCCAGCAGCTTAGGTCCAGGGGCCGGGGCCAACGTCCTGACTTTC,CASSLGPGAGANVLTF
TRBJ2-1,.,.,TRBV27,TGTGCCAGCAGCTTCCGAGGAGTTGAGCAGTTCTTC,CASSFRGVEQFF
TRBJ2-5,.,.,TRBV6-1,TGTGCCAGCAGTATACGGGGGAGGCAAGAGACCCAGTACTTC,CASSIRGRQETQYF
TRBJ1-2,.,.,TRBV5-6,TGTGCCAGCAGCTTGTATCCGCCCGAGAATAACTATGGCTACACCTTC,CASSLYPPENNYGYTF
TRBJ2-2,.,.,TRBV30,TGTGCCTGGAGTGTACGAACAGGGAGACCCGGGGAGCTGTTTTTT,CAWSVRTGRPGELFF
TRBJ1-1,.,.,TRBV30,TGTGCCTGGAGTTATCGGGGGACTGAAGCTTTCTTT,CAWSYRGTEAFF
TRBJ2-6,.,.,TRBV9,TGTGCCAGCAGCGCCGCCAGCTCTGGGGCCAACGTCCTGACTTTC,CASSAASSGANVLTF
TRBJ1-6,TRBD1,.,TRBV18,TGTGCCAGCTCACGGGACAGTCCGCCCCTCCACTTT,CASSRDSPPLHF
TRBJ2-5,TRBD2,.,TRBV29-1,TGCAGAGCTTTTAGCGGGAGGGCAGAGACCCAGTACTTC,CRAFSGRAETQYF
TRBJ2-2,TRBD2,.,TRBV9,TGTGCCAGCAGCGTAGCTAGCGGGATGAACACCGGGGAGCTGTTTTTT,CASSVASGMNTGELFF
TRBJ2-7,.,.,TRBV13,TGTGCCAGCAGCTTTGGTAGCTCCTACGAGCAGTACTTC,CASSFGSSYEQYF
TRBJ2-2,.,.,TRBV29-1,TGCAGCGTCTCGACAAAAAACACCGGGGAGCTGTTTTTT,CSVSTKNTGELFF
TRBJ2-7,.,.,TRBV18,TGTGCCAGCTCACCATCTCTTCAGGCCACCTACGAGCAGTACTTC,CASSPSLQATYEQYF
TRBJ1-4,TRBD1,.,TRBV13,TGTGCCAGCAGCTTAGACAGGGGCTCGGGGGAAAAACTGTTTTTT,CASSLDRGSGEKLFF
TRBJ2-2,TRBD2,.,TRBV19,TGTGCCAGTAGTATGGTCGGGGGGGCCCGGACCGGGGAGCTGTTTTTT,CASSMVGGARTGELFF
TRBJ2-1,.,.,TRBV7-9,TGTGCCAGCAGCCCACGGTCGACAGAAGTTACTAACAATGAGCAGTTCTTC,CASSPRSTEVTNNEQFF
TRBJ2-7,.,.,TRBV7-9,TGTGCCAGCAGGGACAGCCCCTACGAGCAGTACTTC,CASRDSPYEQYF
TRBJ1-4,.,.,TRBV6-1,TGTGCCAGCAGTGCGCTCGACAGGTGGGGAGTTGGGGAAAAACTGTTTTTT,CASSALDRWGVGEKLFF
TRBJ2-5,.,.,TRBV7-2,TGTGCCAGCAGCACGCCGGGGACCCAGTACTTC,CASSTPGTQYF
TRBJ1-2,.,.,TRBV7-9,TGTGCCAGCAGCTTAGGTCCCGCAGGAGGCTATGGCTACACCTTC,CASSLGPAGGYGYTF
TRBJ1-2,.,.,TRBV4-2,TGTGCCAGCAGCCAAATAGGCGGCAGATCTAACTATGGCTACACCTTC,CASSQIGGRSNYGYTF
TRBJ1-5,.,.,TRBV6-1,TGTGCCAGCAGCGGGAGGGGGAATAGCAATCAGCCCCAGCATTTT,CASSGRGNSNQPQHF
TRBJ2-7,TRBD1,.,TRBV29-1,TGCAGCGTTACAGACAGGGCATCCTACGAGCAGTACTTC,CSVTDRASYEQYF
TRBJ2-7,TRBD2,.,TRBV4-3,TGCGCCAGCAGCCCCATGCGCAGCGGGGGGAACGAGCAGTACTTC,CASSPMRSGGNEQYF
TRBJ2-7,.,.,TRBV11-2,TGTGCCAGCAGCCTGGCCGGGGAGGAGCAGTACTTC,CASSLAGEEQYF
TRBJ2-3,TRBD2,.,TRBV6-1,TGTGCCAGCAGTGCACTCGGACTAGCGGGGTTCGATACGCAGTATTTT,CASSALGLAGFDTQYF
TRBJ2-7,.,once,TRBV21-1,TGTGCCAAGGATGGAGGACAGGAAGTCCCCGAGCAGTACTTC,CAKDGGQEVPEQYF
TRBJ2-3,TRBD2,.,TRBV9,TGTGCCAGCAGCGCGACTAGCGGGGACGATACGCAGTATTTT,CASSATSGDDTQYF
TRBJ1-3,.,.,TRBV19,TGTGCCAGTAGTGCCGGGACACACTCGGGAAACACCATATATTTT,CASSAGTHSGNTIYF
TRBJ2-5,.,.,TRBV6-5,TGTGCCAGCAGTTACTCGATGGTGCCAGGAGAGACCCAGTACTTC,CASSYSMVPGETQYF
TRBJ2-7,.,few,TRBV7-9,TGTGCCAGCAGTTCGTCAGGTGCCTACGAGCAGTACTTC,CASSSSGAYEQYF
TRBJ2-3,TRBD2,.,TRBV11-3,TGTGCCAGCAGCCGAGGACTAGCGGGAGGTAACACAGATACGCAGTATTTT,CASSRGLAGGNTDTQYF